A single sample is the source of the 25 T cell receptor beta chains below, sequenced in a study of blood T cell repertoires in COVID-19. TCRdb keeps only in-frame clones here, not all; method: immunoSEQ multiplex PCR. The sample has 95,000 or so clones, about 87% seen once; the top ten hold 15% to 20%. The sample taken for sequencing was peripheral blood. The receptors were gathered from a human donor in a cohort sampled during active COVID-19.

This chain joins TRBV5-6 and TRBJ2-1; the D gene is possibly TRBD1 (6 bases). CDR3 length: 14 residues. Germline CDR1 and CDR2: SGHDT and YYEEEE. Trimming pared 4 bases from V and 8 bases from J, leaving 16 bases between. CDR3: CASSPGAGDHEQFF. The CDR3 bases are TGTGCCAGCAGCCCAGGGGCAGGGGACCATGAGCAGTTCTTC.

The chain couples TRBV7-8 to TRBJ1-3; no clear D. This CDR3 comprises 14 residues. Germline V lookup: CDR1 SGHVS, CDR2 FQNEAQ. V lost 0 bases and J 7 bases, leaving 10 bases between the germline ends. This chain's CDR3 is CASSLAPTVNTIYF. The CDR3 region has the DNA TGTGCCAGCAGCTTAGCTCCTACCGTGAACACCATATATTTT.

This clone has more than one count but fewer than ten. J is TRBJ1-5 and V is TRBV7-2; D not certain. Germline assignment: CDR1 SGHTA and CDR2 FQGNSA. The CDR3 length is 11 residues. Trimming removed 3 bases from V and 9 bases from J, with 6 bases in between. The CDR3, as DNA: TGTGCCAGCAGCTTCGGAGGGCCCCAGCATTTT. This encodes CASSFGGPQHF.

This clone has more than one count but fewer than ten. The chain has TRBV6-2 or TRBV6-3 and TRBJ2-7; D unclear. Trimming removed 3 bases from V and 2 bases from J, with 5 bases in between. This CDR3 has 12 residues. Per germline, CDR1 MNHEY and CDR2 SVGEGT. The CDR3 nucleotides are TGTGCCAGCAGTTATCCCGCCTACGAGCAGTACTTC. Translating gives CASSYPAYEQYF.

This clone was picked up one time. The J gene is TRBJ2-5, the V gene TRBV7-9, with a tentative D call TRBD2 (5 bases). Germline values: CDR1 SEHNR, CDR2 FQNEAQ (reference sequence). Trimming took 3 bases from V and 5 from J, leaving 13 bases between them. CDR3 length: 14 residues. CDR3 coding DNA: TGTGCCAGCAGCTTTCGGGAAAATAGGGAGACCCAGTACTTC. Translated: CASSFRENRETQYF.

This chain joins TRBV3-1 (or the pseudogene TRBV3-2) and TRBJ1-1, with no clear D. V lost 3 bases and J lost 6, with 8 bases in between. Germline CDR1 is LGHDT and CDR2 is YNNKEL (reference sequence). This CDR3 spans 12 amino acids. CDR3 coding DNA: TGTGCCAGCAGCCAGGGGAGAGCTGAAGCTTTCTTT. It yields the protein CASSQGRAEAFF.

The chain combines TRBV5-1 with TRBJ2-3; TRBD1 aligns across 10 bases. This CDR3 spans 15 amino acids. J gave up 2 bases and V 4 bases, and 4 bases lay outside the gene matches. CDR1 and CDR2 (germline): SGHRS, YFSETQ. CDR3 amino acids: CASSRDRGATDTQYF. CDR3 sequence (DNA): TGCGCCAGCAGCCGGGACAGGGGTGCCACAGATACGCAGTATTTT.

This chain links TRBV18 with TRBJ2-7; possibly TRBD2 for D (6 bases). V shed 4 bases and J shed 0 bases, with 13 bases lying between them. The V gene's germline CDR1 is KGHSH and CDR2 LQKENI. This CDR3 is 15 amino acids long. The CDR3 region has the DNA TGTGCCAGCTCACGTCCGCGGGGCGCCTCCTACGAGCAGTACTTC. This sequence encodes CASSRPRGASYEQYF.

V is TRBV6-5 and J is TRBJ1-2; 9 nucleotides line up with TRBD1. V shed 6 bases and J 7 bases; nucleotides not matched to a gene: 6. The CDR3 contains 13 residues. Germline CDR1 reads MNHEY; CDR2 reads SVGAGI. For the CDR3, the DNA is TGTGCCAGCAGACCAACAGGGGGCTCTGGCTACACCTTC. It translates to CASRPTGGSGYTF.

The chain links TRBV19 to TRBJ1-2; D is undetermined. The CDR3 consists of 14 residues. The V gene's germline CDR1 is LNHDA and CDR2 SQIVND (reference sequence). Trimming removed 3 bases at V and 0 bases at J, with 8 bases between. CDR3 DNA sequence: TGTGCCAGTAGTATCCCAGGTTCTAACTATGGCTACACCTTC. Amino acid sequence: CASSIPGSNYGYTF.

The chain links TRBV9 to TRBJ2-5; 7 bases fit TRBD2. V gave up 4 bases and J gave up 5 bases; unmatched junction bases: 11. CDR1 is SGDLS, CDR2 YYNGEE, per germline. The CDR3 is 15 amino acids. CDR3 DNA: TGTGCCAGCAGCAAGACTAGCTCGGAGTGGGAGACCCAGTACTTC. Translated, it gives CASSKTSSEWETQYF.

The chain has TRBV1 and TRBJ2-5; TRBD1 reflects the table's D call only, with no check against the DNA. TRBV1 is an annotated pseudogene. CDR3 size: 16 residues. The CDR3 loop reads CTSSRGAGERRETQYF. The CDR3 coding sequence is TGCACCAGCAGCCGGGGAGCAGGGGAGAGGAGAGAGACCCAGTACTTC.

The rearrangement joins TRBV12-3 or TRBV12-4 to TRBJ2-1; 7 bases align to TRBD1. The CDR3 consists of 12 residues. After removal of 5 bases from V and 14 bases from J, the junction contained 9 bases not matched to a gene. CDR3 sequence reads: CASSQGQVMEFF. In DNA, the CDR3 is TGTGCCAGCAGTCAAGGACAGGTCATGGAGTTCTTC.

CDR3 coding DNA: TGTGCCAGCGGACAGGGGGCGGGTGAGCAGTTCTTC. Its protein product is CASGQGAGEQFF. The chain recombines TRBV12-3 or TRBV12-4 with TRBJ2-1; the match to TRBD1 covers 11 bases. V shed 8 bases, J shed 9 bases, and the junction held 3 bases outside the gene matches. This CDR3 is 12 amino acids long.

The V and J genes are TRBV7-9 and TRBJ1-2; D gene uncertain. This CDR3 is 15 amino acids long. CDR1 SEHNR and CDR2 FQNEAQ come from the germline V gene (reference sequence). Between the trimmed V and J ends, which lost 1 base and 0 bases, there was a span of 9 bases. CDR3 coding DNA: TGTGCCAGCAGCTTAGGCGGGCGCCCTAACTATGGCTACACCTTC. Amino acid sequence: CASSLGGRPNYGYTF. Full variable domain (outside the CDR3, taken from reference TRBV7-9 and TRBJ1-2): DTGVSQNPRHKITKRGQNVTFRCDPISEHNRLYWYRQTLGQGPEFLTYFQNEAQLEKSRLLSDRFSAERPKGSFSTLEIQRTEQGDSAMYLCASSLGGRPNYGYTFGSGTRLTVV.

J is TRBJ1-4 and V is TRBV11-2; the D gene is possibly TRBD1 (5 bases). CDR3 length: 13 residues. The germline CDR1 and CDR2 sequences are SGHAT and FQNNGV. V shed 0 bases and J shed 8 bases, with 7 bases lying between them. The CDR3 spells CASSLDYREKLFF. CDR3 in DNA: TGTGCCAGCAGCTTAGACTACAGGGAAAAACTGTTTTTT.

The rearrangement uses TRBV29-1 and TRBJ1-2; 7 bases fit TRBD1. CDR3 length equals 12 residues. Germline loops: CDR1 SQVTM, CDR2 ANQGSEA. Unmatched junction bases numbered 8, after V lost 7 bases and J lost 6 bases. CDR3 sequence reads: CSAYRGFDGYTF. CDR3 bases: TGCAGCGCGTACAGGGGTTTCGATGGCTACACCTTC.

The CDR3, as DNA: TGTGCCAGCAGTGATGACAGGAACCCCTACGAGCAGTACTTC. Translating gives CASSDDRNPYEQYF. This rearrangement joins TRBV2 to TRBJ2-7, with D possibly being TRBD1 (6 bases). The CDR3 runs to 14 residues. Germline values: CDR1 SNHLY, CDR2 FYNNEI. V was pared by 3 bases and J by 2 bases, with 11 bases between.

This chain links TRBV30 with TRBJ2-2; TRBD1 is a possible D gene (6 bases). The germline V gene encodes CDR1 GTSNPN and CDR2 SVGIG (reference sequence). The CDR3 contains 14 residues. CDR3 protein: CAYQGLGVTGELFF. CDR3 coding DNA: TGTGCATATCAGGGGCTCGGGGTCACCGGGGAGCTGTTTTTT.

The rearrangement links TRBV20-1 to TRBJ2-2; 10 positions agree with TRBD2. The CDR3 covers 19 residues. CDR1 is DFQATT, CDR2 SNEGSKA, per germline (reference sequence). V shed 3 bases and J 2 bases; nucleotides not matched to a gene: 15. CDR3: CSASGPSGGRVVNTGELFF. CDR3 nucleotide sequence: TGCAGTGCTAGTGGGCCTAGCGGGGGCCGCGTTGTTAACACCGGGGAGCTGTTTTTT.

This sequence joins TRBV7-2 and TRBJ1-1; TRBD1 aligns across 8 bases. J lost 4 bases, V lost 2 bases, and 0 bases had no gene match. Per germline, CDR1 SGHTA and CDR2 FQGNSA. The CDR3 spans 13 residues. CDR3 sequence (DNA): TGTGCCAGCAGCTTAACAGGGGGCACTGAAGCTTTCTTT. Translating gives CASSLTGGTEAFF.

This clone came up once. J is TRBJ1-1 and V is TRBV4-2, with 8 bases matching TRBD1. The CDR3 runs to 17 residues. The germline CDR1 and CDR2 sequences are LGHNA and YNFKEQ. Losses at the gene ends were 0 bases for V and 4 bases for J; bases not matched to a gene: 10. The CDR3 region is CASSQEGRGRGSTEAFF. CDR3 DNA: TGTGCCAGCAGCCAAGAAGGCAGGGGGCGAGGTAGCACTGAAGCTTTCTTT.

This clone is a singleton in its sample. The J gene is TRBJ1-2, the V gene TRBV10-2; D may be TRBD1 (5 bases). This CDR3 comprises 14 residues. Germline lookup yields CDR1 WSHSY and CDR2 SAAADI. V lost 5 bases and J 2 bases, leaving 12 bases between the germline ends. This CDR3 is CASSLTERNYGYTF. The CDR3 nucleotides are TGCGCCAGCAGTCTGACAGAAAGGAACTATGGCTACACCTTC.

The chain uses TRBV5-1 and TRBJ2-5, with TRBD1 as a possible D gene (6 bases). The germline CDR1 and CDR2 sequences are SGHRS and YFSETQ. V was pared by 3 bases and J by 1 base, with 10 bases between. This CDR3 comprises 14 residues. For the CDR3, the DNA is TGCGCCAGCAGCTCGGACAGCCCCCAAGAGACCCAGTACTTC. This encodes CASSSDSPQETQYF.

The chain recombines TRBV7-9 with TRBJ1-3; 7 bases agree with TRBD1. Germline values: CDR1 SEHNR, CDR2 FQNEAQ (reference sequence). CDR3 length: 15 residues. V lost 3 bases, J lost 0 bases, and 2 bases stayed unmatched. The CDR3 loop is CASSFWDSSGNTIYF. The CDR3 DNA reads TGTGCCAGCAGCTTTTGGGACAGCTCTGGAAACACCATATATTTT.